Here is one T cell receptor beta chain with its context. The target antigen is unknown. The table came from immunoSEQ multiplex PCR; TCRdb's copy has only in-frame clones and leaves some out. The sample includes approximately 83,000 clones, 77% of them seen just once. Before sequencing, viral peptide pools were used by the ViraFEST assay to expand antigen-specific CD4+ T cells. The authors isolated CD4+ T cells after about 10 days of culture. Vaccination of participants consisted of two doses of either the BNT162b2 or mRNA-1273 vaccine. These data originate in a study of vaccination effects on CD4 cells after COVID-19. The V gene end was trimmed by 1 base and the J gene end by 5 bases; junction bases not matched to a gene: 10. This CDR3 has 16 amino acids. Germline lookup yields CDR1 SGHNT and CDR2 YENEEA.

The sample here was CD4+ T cells from PBMCs cultured with HCoV-OC43 spike peptides, taken after COVID-19 vaccination. Specified subset: HCoV-OC43 spike overlapping peptide pool stimulation. The J gene is TRBJ2-5, the V gene TRBV11-3, with 7 bases matching TRBD2. The source of this sequence is a human donor who received a COVID-19 vaccine. The CDR3 is CASSLGGGRAGETQYF. The CDR3, as DNA: TGTGCCAGCAGCTTAGGCGGGGGAAGGGCAGGCGAGACCCAGTACTTC.